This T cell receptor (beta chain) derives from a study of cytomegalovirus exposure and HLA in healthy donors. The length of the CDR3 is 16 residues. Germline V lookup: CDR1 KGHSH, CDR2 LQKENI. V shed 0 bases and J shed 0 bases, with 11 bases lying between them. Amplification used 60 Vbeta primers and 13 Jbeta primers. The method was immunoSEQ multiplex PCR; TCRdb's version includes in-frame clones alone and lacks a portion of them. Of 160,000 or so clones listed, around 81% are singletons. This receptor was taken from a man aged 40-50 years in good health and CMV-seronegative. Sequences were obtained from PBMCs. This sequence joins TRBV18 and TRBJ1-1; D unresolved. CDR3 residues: CASSPPGGRVNTEAFF. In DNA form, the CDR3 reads TGTGCCAGCTCACCACCGGGAGGGAGGGTGAACACTGAAGCTTTCTTT.